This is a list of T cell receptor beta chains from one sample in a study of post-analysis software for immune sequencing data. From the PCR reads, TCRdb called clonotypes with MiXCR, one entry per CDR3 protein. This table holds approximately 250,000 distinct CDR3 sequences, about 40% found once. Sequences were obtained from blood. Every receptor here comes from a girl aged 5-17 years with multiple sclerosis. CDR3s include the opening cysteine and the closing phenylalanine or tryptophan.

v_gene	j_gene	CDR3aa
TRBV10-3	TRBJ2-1	CAISEGRNNEQFF
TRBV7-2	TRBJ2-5	CASSLARRAETQYF
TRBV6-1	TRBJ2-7	CAAKVPLIGPGQYF
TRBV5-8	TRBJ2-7	CASSRAGYEQYF
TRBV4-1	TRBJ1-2	CASSQEIFDGHTF
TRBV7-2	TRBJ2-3	CASSVSSTDTQYF
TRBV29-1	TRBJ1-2	CSLYRANYGYTF
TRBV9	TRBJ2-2	CASSATGGMSGELFF
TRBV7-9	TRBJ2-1	CASSLAQSASGAYNEQFF
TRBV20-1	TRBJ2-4	CSAEPRDKNIQYF
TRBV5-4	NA	CASSWAPLAGVNEQYF
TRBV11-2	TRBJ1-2	CASSSPDRGIPGYTF
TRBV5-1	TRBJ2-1	CASSLDGGVYNEQFF
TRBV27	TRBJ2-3	CASSSPTTSTDTLYF
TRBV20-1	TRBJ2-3	CGARDETVTDTQYF
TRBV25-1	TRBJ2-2	CASTPDGSRSTGELFF
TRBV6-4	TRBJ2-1	CASSLLQGAPGNEQFF
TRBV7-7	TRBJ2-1	CASSSSGSGYNEQFF
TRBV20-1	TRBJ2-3	CSASPYSDTQYF
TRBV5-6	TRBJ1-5	CASSSGTGNNQPQHF
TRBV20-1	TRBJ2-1	CSALHGVSYNEQFF
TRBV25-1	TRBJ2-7	CASSRETGAYEQYF
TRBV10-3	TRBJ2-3	CAISGTGGWDTDTQYF
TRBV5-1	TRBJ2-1	CASSLGPSDTNEQFF
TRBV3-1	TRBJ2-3	CASSRIGGSTDTQYF
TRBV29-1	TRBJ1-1	CSVVGTLKNTEAFF
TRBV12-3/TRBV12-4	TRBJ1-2	CASSGVPGRSYTF
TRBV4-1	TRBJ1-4	CASSRIGATNEKLFF
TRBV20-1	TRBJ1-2	CSARPTGFGYGYTF
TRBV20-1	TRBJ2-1	CSASSSGSGNEQFF
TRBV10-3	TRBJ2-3	CAISRDRATDTQYF
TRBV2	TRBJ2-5	CASRKQGEQYF
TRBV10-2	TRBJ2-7	CASSEGRDLEQYF
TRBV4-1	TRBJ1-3	CASSQGTPSGNTIYF
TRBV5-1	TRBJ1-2	CASSLDFGAHGYTF